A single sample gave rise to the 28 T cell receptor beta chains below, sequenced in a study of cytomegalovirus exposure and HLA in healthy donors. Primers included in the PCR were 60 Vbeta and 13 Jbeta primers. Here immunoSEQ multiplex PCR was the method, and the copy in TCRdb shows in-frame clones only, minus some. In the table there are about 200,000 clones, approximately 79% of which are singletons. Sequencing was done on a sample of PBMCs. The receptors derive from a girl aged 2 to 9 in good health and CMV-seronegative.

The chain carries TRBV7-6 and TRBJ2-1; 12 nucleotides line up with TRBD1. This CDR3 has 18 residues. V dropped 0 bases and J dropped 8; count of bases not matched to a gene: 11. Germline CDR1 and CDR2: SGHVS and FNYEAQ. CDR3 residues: CASSLAWRDRGREDEQFF. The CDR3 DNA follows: TGTGCCAGCAGCTTAGCGTGGAGGGACAGGGGGCGCGAGGATGAGCAGTTCTTC.

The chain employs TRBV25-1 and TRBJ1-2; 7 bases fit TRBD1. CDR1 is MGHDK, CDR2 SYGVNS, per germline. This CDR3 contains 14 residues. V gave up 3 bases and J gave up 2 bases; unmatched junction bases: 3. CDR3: CASSDPQGNYGYTF. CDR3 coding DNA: TGTGCCAGCAGTGACCCACAGGGGAACTATGGCTACACCTTC.

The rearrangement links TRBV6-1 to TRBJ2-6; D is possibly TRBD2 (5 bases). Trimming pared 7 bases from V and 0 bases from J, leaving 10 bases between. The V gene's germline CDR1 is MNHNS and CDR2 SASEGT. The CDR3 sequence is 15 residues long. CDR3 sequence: CASMLRDSGANVLTF. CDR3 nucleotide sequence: TGTGCCAGCATGCTCCGGGACTCTGGGGCCAACGTCCTGACTTTC.

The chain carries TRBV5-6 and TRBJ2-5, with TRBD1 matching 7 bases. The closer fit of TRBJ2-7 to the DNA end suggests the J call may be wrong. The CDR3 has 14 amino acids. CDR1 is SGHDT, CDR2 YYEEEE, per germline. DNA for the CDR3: TGTGCCAGCAGCTTGGCCTTGGCAGGGGGCGAGCAGTACTTC. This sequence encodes CASSLALAGGEQYF.

CDR3 nucleotide sequence: TGTGCCAGCAGCCCCGATGGCAGAGGCACTGAAGCTTTCTTT. Amino acids: CASSPDGRGTEAFF. V gene TRBV2 combines with J gene TRBJ1-1; D gene unclear. The CDR3 is 14 amino acids. Trimming pared 6 bases from V and 4 bases from J, leaving 15 bases between. Germline V gene sequence: CDR1 SNHLY, CDR2 FYNNEI. The full variable domain, in which reference TRBV2 and TRBJ1-1 provide the parts outside the CDR3, is EPEVTQTPSHQVTQMGQEVILRCVPISNHLYFYWYRQILGQKVEFLVSFYNNEISEKSEIFDDQFSVERPDGSNFTLKIRSTKLEDSAMYFCASSPDGRGTEAFFGQGTRLTVV.

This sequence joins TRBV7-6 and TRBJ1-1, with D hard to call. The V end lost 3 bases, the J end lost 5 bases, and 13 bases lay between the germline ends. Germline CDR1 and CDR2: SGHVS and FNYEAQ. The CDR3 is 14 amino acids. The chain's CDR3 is CASSLEGLITEAFF. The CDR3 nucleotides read TGTGCCAGCAGCTTGGAGGGTCTGATTACTGAAGCTTTCTTT.

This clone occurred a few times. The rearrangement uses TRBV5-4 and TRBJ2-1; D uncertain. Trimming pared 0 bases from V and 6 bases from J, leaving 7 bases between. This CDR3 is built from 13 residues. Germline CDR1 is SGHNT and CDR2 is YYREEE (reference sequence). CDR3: CASSLAVSNEQFF. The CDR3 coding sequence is TGTGCCAGCAGCTTGGCTGTGTCCAATGAGCAGTTCTTC. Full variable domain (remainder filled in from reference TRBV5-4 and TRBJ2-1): ETGVTQSPTHLIKTRGQQVTLRCSSQSGHNTVSWYQQALGQGPQFIFQYYREEENGRGNFPPRFSGLQFPNYSSELNVNALELDDSALYLCASSLAVSNEQFFGPGTRLTVL.

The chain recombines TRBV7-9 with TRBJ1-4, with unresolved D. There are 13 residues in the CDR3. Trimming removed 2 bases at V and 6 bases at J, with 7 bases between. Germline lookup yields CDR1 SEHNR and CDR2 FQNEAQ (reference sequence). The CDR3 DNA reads TGTGCCAGCAGCTTAAAACACGATGAAAAACTGTTTTTT. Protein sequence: CASSLKHDEKLFF.

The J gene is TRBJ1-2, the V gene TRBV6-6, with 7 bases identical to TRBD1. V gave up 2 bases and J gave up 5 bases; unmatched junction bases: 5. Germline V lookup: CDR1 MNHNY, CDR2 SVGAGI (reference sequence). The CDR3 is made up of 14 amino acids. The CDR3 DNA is TGTGCCAGCAGTTACCCGGACAGGCCGTATGGCTACACCTTC. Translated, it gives CASSYPDRPYGYTF.

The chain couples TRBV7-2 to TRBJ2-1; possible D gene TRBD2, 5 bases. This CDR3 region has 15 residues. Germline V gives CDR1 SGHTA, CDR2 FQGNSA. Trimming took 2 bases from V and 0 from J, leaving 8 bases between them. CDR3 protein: CASSLRRVSYNEQFF. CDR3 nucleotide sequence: TGTGCCAGCAGCTTAAGGCGGGTCTCCTACAATGAGCAGTTCTTC.

The CDR3 here is CASSLVLAGGSTDTQYF. CDR3 sequence (DNA): TGCGCCAGCAGCTTGGTACTAGCGGGGGGAAGCACAGATACGCAGTATTTT. The J gene is TRBJ2-3, the V gene TRBV5-1; TRBD2 matches at 12 bases. The ends lost 0 bases at V and 0 bases at J; junction bases unmatched: 2. CDR3 size: 17 residues. The germline CDR1 and CDR2 sequences are SGHRS and YFSETQ.

This CDR3 is CASSQPDRVEAFF. The CDR3 nucleotides read TGTGCCAGCAGCCAACCTGACAGGGTTGAAGCTTTCTTT. This chain joins TRBV14 and TRBJ1-1; TRBD1 agrees at 7 bases. Unmatched junction bases numbered 4, after V lost 2 bases and J lost 7 bases. Germline V gene lookup returns CDR1 SGHDN and CDR2 FVKESK. CDR3 size: 13 residues.

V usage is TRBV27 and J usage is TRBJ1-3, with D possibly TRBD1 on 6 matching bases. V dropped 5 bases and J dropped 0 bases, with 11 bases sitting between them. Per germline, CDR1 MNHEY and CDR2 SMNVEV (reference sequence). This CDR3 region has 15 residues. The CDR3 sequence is CASSIDRFSGNTIYF. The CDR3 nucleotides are TGTGCCAGCAGTATCGACAGGTTCTCTGGAAACACCATATATTTT.

CDR3 bases: TGCAGCGGGAGCGGGGCGTCTGGGCAGTTCTTC. It codes for CSGSGASGQFF. The chain uses TRBV29-1 and TRBJ2-1; TRBD2 agrees at 7 bases. The V gene end was trimmed by 7 bases and the J gene end by 12 bases; junction bases not matched to a gene: 9. The CDR3 length is 11 residues. Germline V lookup: CDR1 SQVTM, CDR2 ANQGSEA.

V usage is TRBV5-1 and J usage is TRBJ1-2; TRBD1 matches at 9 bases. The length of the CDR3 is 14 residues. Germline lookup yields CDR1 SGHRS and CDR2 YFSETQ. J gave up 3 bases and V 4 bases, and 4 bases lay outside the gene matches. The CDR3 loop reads CASSQDRGDYGYTF. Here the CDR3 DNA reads TGCGCCAGCAGCCAGGACAGGGGCGACTATGGCTACACCTTC.

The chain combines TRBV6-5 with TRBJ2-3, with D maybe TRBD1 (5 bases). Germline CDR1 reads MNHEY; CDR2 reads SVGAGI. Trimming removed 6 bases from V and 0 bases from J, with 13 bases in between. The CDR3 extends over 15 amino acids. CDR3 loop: CASRLQGPSTDTQYF. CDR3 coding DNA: TGTGCCAGCAGACTCCAGGGCCCAAGCACAGATACGCAGTATTTT.

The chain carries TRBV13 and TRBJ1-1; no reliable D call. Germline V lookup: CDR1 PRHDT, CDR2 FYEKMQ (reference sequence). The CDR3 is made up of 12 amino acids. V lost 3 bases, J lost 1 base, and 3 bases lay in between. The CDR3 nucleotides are TGTGCCAGCAGCTTGAGGAACACTGAAGCTTTCTTT. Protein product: CASSLRNTEAFF.

CDR3 region: CASSMDSSIYYSNQPQHF. In DNA form, the CDR3 reads TGTGCCAGTAGTATGGACAGCTCCATCTACTATAGCAATCAGCCCCAGCATTTT. The chain uses TRBV19 and TRBJ1-5; weak D call: TRBD1 (6 bases). The CDR3 totals 18 residues. Germline CDR1 LNHDA, CDR2 SQIVND (reference sequence). Trimming stripped 3 bases from V and 0 bases from J, with 18 bases between.

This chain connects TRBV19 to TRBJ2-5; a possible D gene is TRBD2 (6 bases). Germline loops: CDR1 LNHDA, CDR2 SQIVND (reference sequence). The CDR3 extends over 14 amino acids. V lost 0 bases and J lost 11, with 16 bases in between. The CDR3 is CASSIDLAPGEQYF. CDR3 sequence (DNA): TGTGCCAGTAGTATAGACCTGGCCCCGGGAGAGCAGTACTTC.

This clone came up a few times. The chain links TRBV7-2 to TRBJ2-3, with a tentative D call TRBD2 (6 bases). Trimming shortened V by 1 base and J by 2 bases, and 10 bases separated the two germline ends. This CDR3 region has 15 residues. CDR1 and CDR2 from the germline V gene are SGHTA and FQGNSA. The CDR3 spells CASSLELAITDTQYF. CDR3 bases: TGTGCCAGCAGCTTAGAACTAGCTATCACAGATACGCAGTATTTT.

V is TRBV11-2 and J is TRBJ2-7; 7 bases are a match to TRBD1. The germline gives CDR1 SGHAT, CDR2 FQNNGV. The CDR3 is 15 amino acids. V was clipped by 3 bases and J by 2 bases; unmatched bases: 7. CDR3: CASSLGTGTAYEQYF. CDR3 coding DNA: TGTGCCAGCAGCTTGGGGACCGGGACAGCCTACGAGCAGTACTTC.

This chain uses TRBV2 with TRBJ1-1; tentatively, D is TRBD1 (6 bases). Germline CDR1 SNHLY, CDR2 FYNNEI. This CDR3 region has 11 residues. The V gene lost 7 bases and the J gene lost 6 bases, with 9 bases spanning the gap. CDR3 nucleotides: TGTGCCAGCAATAACAGGGCTGAAGCTTTCTTT. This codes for CASNNRAEAFF.

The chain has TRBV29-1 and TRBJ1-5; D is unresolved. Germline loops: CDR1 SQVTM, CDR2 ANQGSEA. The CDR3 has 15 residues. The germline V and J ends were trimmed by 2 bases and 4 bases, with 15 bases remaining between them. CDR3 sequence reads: CSVELFERGNQPQHF. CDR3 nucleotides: TGCAGCGTTGAACTCTTTGAACGGGGAAATCAGCCCCAGCATTTT.

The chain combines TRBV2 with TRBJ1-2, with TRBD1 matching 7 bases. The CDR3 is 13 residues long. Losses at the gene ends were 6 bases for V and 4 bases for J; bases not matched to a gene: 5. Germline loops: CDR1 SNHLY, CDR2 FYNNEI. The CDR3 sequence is CASSSDRAYGYTF. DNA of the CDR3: TGTGCCAGCAGCTCAGACAGGGCCTATGGCTACACCTTC.

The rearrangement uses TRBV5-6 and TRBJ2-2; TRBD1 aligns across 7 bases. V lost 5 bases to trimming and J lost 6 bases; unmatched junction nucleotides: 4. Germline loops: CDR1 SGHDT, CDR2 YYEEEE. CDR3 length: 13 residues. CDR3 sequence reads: CASSKTGSGELFF. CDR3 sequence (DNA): TGTGCCAGCAGTAAGACAGGGTCCGGGGAGCTGTTTTTT.

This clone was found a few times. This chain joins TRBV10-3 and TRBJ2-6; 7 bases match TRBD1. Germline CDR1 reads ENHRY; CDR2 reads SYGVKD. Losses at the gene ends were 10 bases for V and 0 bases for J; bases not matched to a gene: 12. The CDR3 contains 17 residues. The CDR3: CATHAFTGDSGANVLTF. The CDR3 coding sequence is TGTGCCACCCACGCGTTTACAGGGGACTCTGGGGCCAACGTCCTGACTTTC.

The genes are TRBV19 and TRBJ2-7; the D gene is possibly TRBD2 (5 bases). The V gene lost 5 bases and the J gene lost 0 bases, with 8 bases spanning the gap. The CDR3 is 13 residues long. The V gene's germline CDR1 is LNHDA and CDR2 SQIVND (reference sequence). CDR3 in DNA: TGTGCCAGTAGTTGGACTTACTCCTACGAGCAGTACTTC. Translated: CASSWTYSYEQYF.

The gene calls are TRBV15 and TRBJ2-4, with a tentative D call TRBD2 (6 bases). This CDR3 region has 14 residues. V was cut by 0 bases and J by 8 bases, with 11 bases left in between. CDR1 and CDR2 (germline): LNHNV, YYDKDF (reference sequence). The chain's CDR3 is CATSREGRGYIQYF. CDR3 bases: TGTGCCACCAGCAGAGAGGGGCGGGGATACATTCAGTACTTC.